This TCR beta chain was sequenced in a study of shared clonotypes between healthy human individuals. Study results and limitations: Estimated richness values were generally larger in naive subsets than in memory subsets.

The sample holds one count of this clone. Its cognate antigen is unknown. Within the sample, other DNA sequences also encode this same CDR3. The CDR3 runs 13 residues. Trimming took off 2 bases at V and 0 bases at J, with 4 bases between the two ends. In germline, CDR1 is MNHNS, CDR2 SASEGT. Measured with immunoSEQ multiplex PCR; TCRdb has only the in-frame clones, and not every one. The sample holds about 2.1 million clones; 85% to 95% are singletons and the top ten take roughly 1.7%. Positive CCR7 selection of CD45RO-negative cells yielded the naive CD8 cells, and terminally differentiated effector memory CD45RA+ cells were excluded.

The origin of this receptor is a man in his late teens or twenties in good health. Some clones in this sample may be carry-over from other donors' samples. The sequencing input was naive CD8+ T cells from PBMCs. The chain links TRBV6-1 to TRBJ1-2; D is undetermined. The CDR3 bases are TGTGCCAGCAGTGAAACAGCTAACTATGGCTACACCTTC. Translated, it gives CASSETANYGYTF.